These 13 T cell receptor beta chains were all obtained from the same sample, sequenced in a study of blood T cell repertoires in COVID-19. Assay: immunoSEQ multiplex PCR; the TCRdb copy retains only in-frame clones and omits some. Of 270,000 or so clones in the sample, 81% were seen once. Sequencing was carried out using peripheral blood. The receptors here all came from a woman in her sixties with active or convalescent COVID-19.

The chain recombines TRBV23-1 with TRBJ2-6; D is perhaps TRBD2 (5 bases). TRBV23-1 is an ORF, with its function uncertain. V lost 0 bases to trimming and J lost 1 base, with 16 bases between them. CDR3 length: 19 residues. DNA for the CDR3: TGCGCCAGCAGTCAATCTGGACTCCGAGCCTCTTCTGGGGCCAACGTCCTGACTTTC. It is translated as CASSQSGLRASSGANVLTF.

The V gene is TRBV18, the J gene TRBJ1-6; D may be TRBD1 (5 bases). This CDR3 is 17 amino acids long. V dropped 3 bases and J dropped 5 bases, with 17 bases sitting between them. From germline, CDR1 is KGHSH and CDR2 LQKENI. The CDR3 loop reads CASSPRTGAGNNSPLHF. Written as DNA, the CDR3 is TGTGCCAGCTCACCCCGGACCGGGGCGGGGAATAATTCACCCCTCCACTTT. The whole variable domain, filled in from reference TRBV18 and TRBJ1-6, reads NAGVMQNPRHLVRRRGQEARLRCSPMKGHSHVYWYRQLPEEGLKFMVYLQKENIIDESGMPKERFSAEFPKEGPSILRIQQVVRGDSAAYFCASSPRTGAGNNSPLHFGNGTRLTVT.

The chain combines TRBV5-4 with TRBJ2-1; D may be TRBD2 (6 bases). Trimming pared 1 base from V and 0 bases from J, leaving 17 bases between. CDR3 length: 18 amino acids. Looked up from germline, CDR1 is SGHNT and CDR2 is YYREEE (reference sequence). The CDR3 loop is CASSLRFPWDFSYNEQFF. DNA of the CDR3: TGTGCCAGCAGCTTGAGATTCCCGTGGGACTTCTCCTACAATGAGCAGTTCTTC.

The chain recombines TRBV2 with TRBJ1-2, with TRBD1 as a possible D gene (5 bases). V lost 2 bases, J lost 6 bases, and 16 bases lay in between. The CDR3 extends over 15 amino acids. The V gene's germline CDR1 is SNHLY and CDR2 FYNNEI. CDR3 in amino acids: CASSETRSGRNGYTF. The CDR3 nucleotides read TGTGCCAGCAGTGAAACAAGGTCAGGGAGGAATGGCTACACCTTC.

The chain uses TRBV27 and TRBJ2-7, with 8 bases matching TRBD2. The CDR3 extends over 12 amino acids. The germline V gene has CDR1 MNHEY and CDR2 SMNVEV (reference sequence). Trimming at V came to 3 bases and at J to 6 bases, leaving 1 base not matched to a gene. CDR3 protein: CASSFAGGEQYF. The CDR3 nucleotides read TGTGCCAGCAGTTTCGCGGGGGGCGAGCAGTACTTC.

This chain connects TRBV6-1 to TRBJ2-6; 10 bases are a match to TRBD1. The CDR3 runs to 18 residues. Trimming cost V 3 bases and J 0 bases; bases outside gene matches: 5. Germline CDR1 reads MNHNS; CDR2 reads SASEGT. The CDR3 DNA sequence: TGTGCCAGCAGTGAGGTTGGGACAGGGGTCTCTGGGGCCAACGTCCTGACTTTC. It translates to CASSEVGTGVSGANVLTF.

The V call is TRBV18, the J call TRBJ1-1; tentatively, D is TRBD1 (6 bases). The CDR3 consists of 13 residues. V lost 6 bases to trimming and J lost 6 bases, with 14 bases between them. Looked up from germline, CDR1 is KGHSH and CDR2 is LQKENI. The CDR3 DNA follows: TGTGCCAGCTCCCCTCAGGGGCTCGCTGAAGCTTTCTTT. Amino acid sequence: CASSPQGLAEAFF. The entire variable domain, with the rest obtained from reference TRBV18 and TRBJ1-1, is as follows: NAGVMQNPRHLVRRRGQEARLRCSPMKGHSHVYWYRQLPEEGLKFMVYLQKENIIDESGMPKERFSAEFPKEGPSILRIQQVVRGDSAAYFCASSPQGLAEAFFGQGTRLTVV.

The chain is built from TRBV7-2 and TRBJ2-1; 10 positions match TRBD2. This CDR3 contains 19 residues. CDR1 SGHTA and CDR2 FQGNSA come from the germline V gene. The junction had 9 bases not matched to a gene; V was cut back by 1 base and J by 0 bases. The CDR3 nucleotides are TGTGCCAGCAGCTTAGTACCTAGCGGGGGCATAAGCTCCTACAATGAGCAGTTCTTC. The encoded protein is CASSLVPSGGISSYNEQFF.

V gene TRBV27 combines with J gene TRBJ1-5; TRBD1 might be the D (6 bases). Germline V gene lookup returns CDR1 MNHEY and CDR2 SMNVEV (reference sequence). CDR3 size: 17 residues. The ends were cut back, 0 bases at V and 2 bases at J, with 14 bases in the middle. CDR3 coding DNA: TGTGCCAGCAGTTTATCGGGGGGGCTCTGGGGCAATCAGCCCCAGCATTTT. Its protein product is CASSLSGGLWGNQPQHF.

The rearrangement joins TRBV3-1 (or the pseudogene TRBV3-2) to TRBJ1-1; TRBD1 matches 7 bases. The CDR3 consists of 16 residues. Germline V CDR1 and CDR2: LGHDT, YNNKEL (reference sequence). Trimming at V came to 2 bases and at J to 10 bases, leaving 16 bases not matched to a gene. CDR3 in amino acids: CASSQSPGIQGNGAFF. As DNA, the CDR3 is TGTGCCAGCAGCCAATCTCCGGGGATACAGGGGAATGGAGCTTTCTTT.

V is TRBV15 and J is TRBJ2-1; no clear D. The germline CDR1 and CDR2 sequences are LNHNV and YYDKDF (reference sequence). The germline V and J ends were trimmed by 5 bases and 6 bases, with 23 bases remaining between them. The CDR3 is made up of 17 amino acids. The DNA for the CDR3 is TGTGCCACCAGCGATCCTACTACCGGATTAAGGCGCAATGAGCAGTTCTTC. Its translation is CATSDPTTGLRRNEQFF.

The CDR3 sequence: CASSSETATEAFF. In DNA, the CDR3 is TGTGCCAGCAGTTCCGAGACAGCCACTGAAGCTTTCTTT. The V call is TRBV27, the J call TRBJ1-1; perhaps TRBD1 as D (5 bases). Germline CDR1 MNHEY, CDR2 SMNVEV (reference sequence). The CDR3 spans 13 residues. V was clipped by 4 bases and J by 4 bases, with 10 bases between them.

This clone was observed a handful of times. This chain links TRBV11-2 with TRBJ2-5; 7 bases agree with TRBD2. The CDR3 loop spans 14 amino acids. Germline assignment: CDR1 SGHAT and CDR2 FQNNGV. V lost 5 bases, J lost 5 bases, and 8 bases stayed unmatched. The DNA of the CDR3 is TGTGCCAGCAGCCGGTGGGGGGGGATCGAGACCCAGTACTTC. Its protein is CASSRWGGIETQYF. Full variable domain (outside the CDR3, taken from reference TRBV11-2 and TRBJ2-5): EAGVAQSPRYKIIEKRQSVAFWCNPISGHATLYWYQQILGQGPKLLIQFQNNGVVDDSQLPKDRFSAERLKGVDSTLKIQPAKLEDSAVYLCASSRWGGIETQYFGPGTRLLVL.